The rows below give T cell receptor beta chains drawn from one sample of a study of blood T cell repertoires in COVID-19. Repertoires were generated with immunoSEQ multiplex PCR, while TCRdb's copy carries only in-frame clones and drops some. Of some 250,000 clones listed, about 89% are singletons. Sequenced input: PBMCs or T cells enriched from blood (not recorded which). The receptors originated from a man aged 35 to 55 who had recovered from COVID-19. The CDR3 runs from the conserved cysteine through the conserved F or W. A D gene is named only where the DNA matches it firmly. Clone size is shown for a subset of rows, as once, few, many or a class of expanded clone.

j_call	d_call	v_call	clone_size	cdr3_aa	cdr3_nt
TRBJ1-1	-	TRBV7-3	-	CASSSEGVNTEAFF	TGTGCCAGCAGCTCTGAGGGGGTGAACACTGAAGCTTTCTTT
TRBJ2-1	TRBD1	TRBV18	-	CASSPQGDLEQFF	TGTGCCAGCTCACCCCAGGGGGATCTTGAGCAGTTCTTC
TRBJ2-5	-	TRBV7-6	-	CASSSTDSLLLVETQYF	TGTGCCAGCAGCTCGACGGACAGTTTACTATTAGTGGAGACCCAGTACTTC
TRBJ1-2	-	TRBV5-1	-	CASSEPGTYGYTF	TGCGCCAGCAGCGAACCGGGGACATATGGCTACACCTTC
TRBJ2-5	-	TRBV30	-	CAWADSPEETQYF	TGTGCCTGGGCCGATAGCCCCGAAGAGACCCAGTACTTC
TRBJ2-7	-	TRBV11-2	-	CASTYSSQYEQYF	TGTGCCAGCACCTACTCAAGCCAATACGAGCAGTACTTC
TRBJ2-5	-	TRBV4-3	-	CASSQTGVYRETQYF	TGCGCCAGCAGCCAAACAGGAGTATACCGGGAGACCCAGTACTTC
TRBJ2-6	-	TRBV15	once	CATSRDLQAGANVLTF	TGTGCCACCAGCAGAGATCTGCAGGCTGGGGCCAACGTCCTGACTTTC
TRBJ1-4	TRBD1	TRBV9	-	CASSVTGGWGTNEKLFF	TGTGCCAGCAGCGTGACAGGGGGCTGGGGGACTAATGAAAAACTGTTTTTT
TRBJ1-6	-	TRBV21-1	once	CASSKEAEGNSPLHF	TGTGCCAGCAGCAAAGAGGCAGAGGGTAATTCACCCCTCCACTTT
TRBJ2-5	TRBD2	TRBV7-6	-	CASSLGLAGGNQETQYF	TGTGCCAGCAGCTTAGGCCTAGCGGGGGGAAACCAAGAGACCCAGTACTTC
TRBJ1-3	-	TRBV7-9	-	CASSLAGGRGLSGNTIYF	TGTGCCAGCAGCTTAGCCGGTGGTCGGGGACTCTCTGGAAACACCATATATTTT
TRBJ2-3	-	TRBV6-2/TRBV6-3	-	CASSPSGTDTQYF	TGTGCCAGCAGTCCGAGCGGGACAGATACGCAGTATTTT
TRBJ2-1	-	TRBV11-2	once	CASSSGLNNEQFF	TGTGCCAGCAGCTCCGGACTAAACAATGAGCAGTTCTTC
TRBJ1-2	TRBD1	TRBV5-1	-	CASSTGQAPLSKDYGYTF	TGCGCCAGCAGCACCGGACAGGCCCCCTTGTCTAAGGACTATGGCTACACCTTC
TRBJ2-2	-	TRBV7-9	once	CASSFYGRVNTGELFF	TGTGCCAGCAGCTTCTATGGTCGGGTGAACACCGGGGAGCTGTTTTTT
TRBJ1-6	TRBD1	TRBV7-2	few	CASSLGDRGNSPLHF	TGTGCCAGCAGCTTAGGAGACAGGGGTAATTCACCCCTCCACTTT
TRBJ2-7	-	TRBV7-9	-	CASSLTGYYEQYF	TGTGCCAGCAGCTTAACAGGGTACTACGAGCAGTACTTC
TRBJ2-3	TRBD1	TRBV29-1	-	CSGGQGTDTQYF	TGCAGCGGGGGACAGGGAACAGATACGCAGTATTTT
TRBJ1-2	-	TRBV28	-	CASKEAGNYGYTF	TGTGCCAGCAAGGAGGCAGGCAACTATGGCTACACCTTC
TRBJ1-1	TRBD1	TRBV5-1	-	CASKGTPGQGRSEAFF	TGCGCCAGCAAAGGTACCCCGGGACAGGGGAGATCTGAAGCTTTCTTT
TRBJ1-4	-	TRBV5-6	-	CASSGRAGDGTTNEKLFF	TGTGCCAGCAGCGGCCGAGCGGGGGACGGAACAACTAATGAAAAACTGTTTTTT
TRBJ2-7	-	TRBV5-1	-	CASSLTPDNYEQYF	TGCGCCAGCAGCCTGACCCCGGACAACTACGAGCAGTACTTC
TRBJ1-6	TRBD1	TRBV4-3	-	CASSQVLRTQGDSPLHF	TGCGCCAGCAGCCAAGTTCTCAGGACCCAGGGGGATTCACCCCTCCACTTT
TRBJ2-2	TRBD1	TRBV24-1	-	CATRRNRGAGELFF	TGTGCCACCAGACGTAACAGGGGGGCCGGGGAGCTGTTTTTT
TRBJ1-1	TRBD1	TRBV7-9	-	CASSRGQTNTEAFF	TGTGCCAGCAGCAGGGGACAGACGAACACTGAAGCTTTCTTT
TRBJ1-5	TRBD1	TRBV19	-	CASSGTGGHQPQHF	TGTGCCAGTAGTGGGACAGGGGGCCATCAGCCCCAGCATTTT
TRBJ1-2	TRBD1	TRBV18	-	CASSTWASGRGYGYTF	TGTGCCAGCTCGACCTGGGCTAGTGGCAGGGGGTATGGCTACACCTTC
TRBJ1-4	-	TRBV5-5	once	CASSFRVAGGFNEKLFF	TGTGCCAGCAGCTTTCGAGTAGCGGGGGGATTTAATGAAAAACTGTTTTTT
TRBJ1-4	TRBD1	TRBV7-6	once	CASSLQGAREKLFF	TGTGCCAGCAGCCTACAGGGGGCGCGTGAAAAACTGTTTTTT
TRBJ2-1	TRBD2	TRBV9	-	CASSPSGTSGGAYNEQFF	TGTGCCAGCAGCCCTTCCGGGACTAGCGGGGGGGCCTACAATGAGCAGTTCTTC
TRBJ1-2	TRBD1	TRBV5-1	-	CASSDTGARYGYTF	TGCGCCAGCAGCGATACAGGGGCCAGGTATGGCTACACCTTC
TRBJ1-2	TRBD1	TRBV29-1	few	CSVETGGYTF	TGCAGCGTTGAAACAGGGGGTTACACCTTC
TRBJ1-1	TRBD1	TRBV5-1	-	CASSLGLTGWNTEAFF	TGCGCCAGCAGCTTGGGGTTGACAGGGTGGAACACTGAAGCTTTCTTT
TRBJ2-2	TRBD2	TRBV5-1	-	CASSHDSGGPSAGELFF	TGCGCCAGCAGCCACGATAGCGGGGGCCCCTCAGCCGGGGAGCTGTTTTTT
TRBJ2-6	TRBD1	TRBV27	-	CASSLSGTGGRLDYSGANVLTF	TGTGCCAGCAGTTTATCCGGGACAGGGGGAAGGCTGGACTACTCTGGGGCCAACGTCCTGACTTTC
TRBJ2-7	-	TRBV18	-	CASSTTGTYEQYF	TGTGCCAGCTCAACGACGGGGACCTACGAGCAGTACTTC
TRBJ2-7	TRBD1	TRBV27	-	CASEGQGLREQYF	TGTGCCAGCGAGGGACAGGGGCTGAGGGAGCAGTACTTC
TRBJ1-5	-	TRBV21-1	few	CASSIRDRVKQPQHF	TGTGCCAGCAGCATAAGGGACAGGGTGAAGCAGCCCCAGCATTTT
TRBJ2-3	-	TRBV7-2	once	CASSFMAGETDTQYF	TGTGCCAGCAGCTTTATGGCGGGTGAGACAGATACGCAGTATTTT
TRBJ2-1	TRBD2	TRBV27	-	CASSFGLAEYNEQFF	TGTGCCAGCAGTTTTGGACTAGCGGAATACAATGAGCAGTTCTTC
TRBJ1-1	TRBD1	TRBV29-1	-	CSVLTGEPEAFF	TGCAGCGTCCTGACAGGGGAGCCTGAAGCTTTCTTT